This T cell receptor beta chain was captured in a study of T cells and copy number aberrations in small-cell lung cancer. The V end was cut by 2 bases, the J end by 6 bases, with 10 bases between. This CDR3 contains 13 residues. The germline V gene encodes CDR1 SGHNT and CDR2 YENEEA. Clones were sequenced by immunoSEQ multiplex PCR, and TCRdb holds only the in-frame ones, with some missing. The profile covers 9,000 to 10,000 clones, with almost 80% appearing a single time and about a third taken by the ten largest. V usage is TRBV11-3 and J usage is TRBJ2-5; the D gene is possibly TRBD2 (5 bases). Material for sequencing was normal tissue next to the tumor. The TCR was taken from a man between 60 and 75 years old with small cell lung cancer. The CDR3 region is CASSLYGGQTQYF. The CDR3 DNA is TGTGCCAGCAGCTTATATGGCGGGCAGACCCAGTACTTC.